Each of the 6 T cell receptor beta chains below was sequenced from the same sample in a study of shared clonotypes between healthy human individuals. Sequencing was performed with immunoSEQ multiplex PCR; in TCRdb, only in-frame clones are kept and a portion is missing. The sample lists more than 1 million clones; approximately 78% were seen once. Sample: memory CD4+ T cells from PBMCs. Subset reported: CD45RA-negative fraction. All receptors come from a man aged 18 to 30 in good health. Some clones in this sample may be carry-over from other donors' samples.

The table lists this clone with a few counts. The chain employs TRBV5-1 and TRBJ2-7, with a tentative D call TRBD2 (6 bases). Germline V lookup: CDR1 SGHRS, CDR2 YFSETQ. With 0 bases removed from V and 4 bases from J, the gap between germline ends came to 11 bases. The CDR3 is 14 residues long. CDR3 amino acids: CASSLGRDIYEQYF. CDR3 DNA: TGCGCCAGCAGCTTGGGGCGGGATATTTACGAGCAGTACTTC. The variable domain in full, with the rest retrieved from reference TRBV5-1 and TRBJ2-7, is KAGVTQTPRYLIKTRGQQVTLSCSPISGHRSVSWYQQTPGQGLQFLFEYFSETQRNKGNFPGRFSGRQFSNSRSEMNVSTLELGDSALYLCASSLGRDIYEQYFGPGTRLTVT.

As to this clone: Distinct nucleotide sequences in the sample also encode this CDR3. The chain carries TRBV7-9 and TRBJ1-1; D gene uncertain. Germline CDR1 is SEHNR and CDR2 is FQNEAQ (reference sequence). Trimming pared 3 bases from V and 1 base from J, leaving 6 bases between. This CDR3 spans 13 amino acids. The CDR3 DNA reads as TGTGCCAGCAGCTTCGACGGGAACACTGAAGCTTTCTTT. Translation: CASSFDGNTEAFF.

V gene TRBV5-6 combines with J gene TRBJ2-5, with 7 bases that match TRBD2. CDR3 length: 14 residues. V lost 2 bases to trimming and J lost 0 bases; unmatched junction nucleotides: 1. The V gene's germline CDR1 is SGHDT and CDR2 YYEEEE. The CDR3 coding sequence is TGTGCCAGCAGCTTAAGCGGGGACCAAGAGACCCAGTACTTC. As protein: CASSLSGDQETQYF. Filled out from reference TRBV5-6 and TRBJ2-5, the complete variable domain reads DAGVTQSPTHLIKTRGQQVTLRCSPKSGHDTVSWYQQALGQGPQFIFQYYEEEERQRGNFPDRFSGHQFPNYSSELNVNALLLGDSALYLCASSLSGDQETQYFGPGTRLLVL.

The rearrangement uses TRBV19 and TRBJ1-4; perhaps TRBD1 as D (6 bases). V was clipped by 4 bases and J by 2 bases, with 11 bases between them. The germline CDR1 and CDR2 sequences are LNHDA and SQIVND (reference sequence). This CDR3 contains 15 residues. Here the CDR3 reads CASSNQGFTNEKLFF. The CDR3 DNA is TGTGCCAGTAGTAACCAGGGGTTCACTAATGAAAAACTGTTTTTT. Variable domain in full (rest from reference TRBV19 and TRBJ1-4): DGGITQSPKYLFRKEGQNVTLSCEQNLNHDAMYWYRQDPGQGLRLIYYSQIVNDFQKGDIAEGYSVSREKKESFPLTVTSAQKNPTAFYLCASSNQGFTNEKLFFGSGTQLSVL.

The V and J genes are TRBV5-8 and TRBJ1-5; TRBD1 might be the D (5 bases). This CDR3 has 15 amino acids. V was pared by 1 base and J by 2 bases, with 10 bases between. Germline-derived CDR1 and CDR2 are SGHTS and YDEGEE. The CDR3 DNA follows: TGTGCCAGCAGCTTGTTCGGGGCAGGCAATCAGCCCCAGCATTTT. Protein sequence: CASSLFGAGNQPQHF.

This sequence joins TRBV4-1 and TRBJ1-5, with TRBD1 matching over 7 bases. V lost 4 bases, J lost 7 bases, and 4 bases stayed unmatched. The germline V gene has CDR1 MGHRA and CDR2 YSYEKL. The CDR3 extends over 13 amino acids. Here the CDR3 reads CASSRQGSQPQHF. The CDR3 DNA reads as TGCGCCAGCAGCCGACAGGGATCCCAGCCCCAGCATTTT.